This note documents a single T cell receptor (beta chain) sequence. Its antigen remains unidentified. These data come from a study of cytomegalovirus exposure and HLA in healthy donors. Study conclusions and caveats: Owing to their indistinguishability, certain V segments, notably TRBV6-2 and TRBV6-3, were excluded. High specificity and sensitivity for cytomegalovirus status were reported for the classifier. Presence/absence analyses treated sequencing depth as roughly uniform across donors.

The PCR made use of 60 Vbeta and 13 Jbeta primers. Clones were sequenced by immunoSEQ multiplex PCR, and TCRdb holds only the in-frame ones, with some missing. The repertoire table contains more than 140,000 clones. The V gene lost 6 bases and the J gene lost 2 bases, with 11 bases spanning the gap. The germline V gene has CDR1 MDHEN and CDR2 SYDVKM. The CDR3 totals 13 residues. The specimen sequenced was PBMCs. V and J are TRBV28 and TRBJ2-7, with D tentatively TRBD2 (5 bases). The source of this sequence is a woman in her late teens or twenties in good health and CMV-seronegative. The chain's CDR3 is CASRPGSTYEQYF. Here the CDR3 DNA reads TGTGCCAGCAGGCCGGGGTCTACCTACGAGCAGTACTTC.